This T cell receptor beta chain was sequenced during a study of blood T cell repertoires in COVID-19. Germline V CDR1 and CDR2: MNHEY, SMNVEV (reference sequence). CDR3 length equals 13 residues. V lost 0 bases and J lost 5, with 8 bases in between. Original processing notes: Amplification of reference gene primers was used by the study to estimate nucleated cell counts. Method: immunoSEQ multiplex PCR; TCRdb's copy keeps in-frame clones and lacks some. The V and J calls and clone size come from that table; D and trimming were worked out from the DNA. Counted here are some 70,000 clones, about nine tenths occurring once; the ten biggest clones make up around 6.7%.

The V and J genes are TRBV27 and TRBJ2-7; D remains ambiguous. The sample consisted of peripheral blood. The TCR sequence derives from a man aged 45-65 years with active COVID-19. CDR3 DNA sequence: TGTGCCAGCAGTTTATCCTTCGGTAACGAGCAGTACTTC. Translated, it gives CASSLSFGNEQYF.